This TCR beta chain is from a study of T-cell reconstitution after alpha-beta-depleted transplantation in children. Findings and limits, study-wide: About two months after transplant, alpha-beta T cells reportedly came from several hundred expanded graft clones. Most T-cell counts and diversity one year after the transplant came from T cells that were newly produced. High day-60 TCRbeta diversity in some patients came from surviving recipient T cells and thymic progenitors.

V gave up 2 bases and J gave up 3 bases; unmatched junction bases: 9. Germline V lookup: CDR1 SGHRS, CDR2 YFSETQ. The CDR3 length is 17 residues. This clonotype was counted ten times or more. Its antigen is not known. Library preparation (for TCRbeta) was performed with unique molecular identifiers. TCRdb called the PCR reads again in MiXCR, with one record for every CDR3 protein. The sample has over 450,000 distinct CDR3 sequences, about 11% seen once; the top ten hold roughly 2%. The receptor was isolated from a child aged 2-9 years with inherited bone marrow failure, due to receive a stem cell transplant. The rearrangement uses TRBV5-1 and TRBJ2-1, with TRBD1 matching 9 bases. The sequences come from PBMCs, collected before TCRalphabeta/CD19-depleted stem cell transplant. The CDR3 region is CASSFPKEGQGYNEQFF. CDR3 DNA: TGCGCCAGCAGCTTCCCTAAGGAGGGACAGGGCTACAATGAGCAGTTCTTC.